This TCR beta chain was recovered during a study of T cell responses to AZD1222 COVID-19 vaccine. Clones were read by immunoSEQ multiplex PCR, and TCRdb kept only the in-frame ones, dropping some. The sample lists some 96,000 clones, over 75% occurring once. The specimen was peripheral blood, collected on day 0 of AZD1222 vaccination. This TCR was sampled from an adult in good health.

The DNA for the CDR3 is TGTGCCAGCTCAAAGGAAGGACAGCCCCAGCATTTT. As protein: CASSKEGQPQHF. The V and J genes are TRBV6-6 and TRBJ1-5; no firm D call. In germline, CDR1 is MNHNY, CDR2 SVGAGI (reference sequence). There are 12 residues in the CDR3. V dropped 8 bases and J dropped 7 bases, with 12 bases sitting between them.